These 18 T cell receptor beta chains share one sample of origin, sequenced in a study of blood T cells in healthy people across ages. Primers used in a second PCR of roughly 6 to 12 cycles were a sample-barcoded 5' primer and a J-beta primer mix. One entry per CDR3 protein, called by TCRdb with MiXCR from the 5' RACE reads. The sample comprises approximately 900,000 distinct CDR3 sequences, under 35% of which are singletons, and roughly 10% rests with the top ten. This sample was also put to use in a study of T cells of mothers and their children.

Sequencing used blood. Every receptor here comes from a woman aged 40 to 55 in good health.

The rearrangement uses TRBV7-2 and TRBJ1-2; D perhaps matches TRBD1 (6 bases). V lost 5 bases to trimming and J lost 7 bases, with 14 bases between them. Germline values: CDR1 SGHTA, CDR2 FQGNSA. The CDR3 is 13 residues long. The CDR3 DNA is TGTGCCAGCAGCCTACAGGGAATCAGTGGCTACACCTTC. It encodes CASSLQGISGYTF.

This rearrangement joins TRBV6-4 to TRBJ2-7; no definite D call. Per the germline V gene, CDR1 is MRHNA and CDR2 is SNTAGT. Trimming removed 2 bases at V and 7 bases at J, with 12 bases between. This CDR3 region has 13 residues. In nucleotides, the CDR3 is TGTGCCAGCAGTGACACTTCCTACAATGAGCAGTACTTC. Protein: CASSDTSYNEQYF.

The chain uses TRBV20-1 and TRBJ2-1, with 7 bases identical to TRBD1. CDR3 size: 15 residues. Germline V gene data show CDR1 as DFQATT and CDR2 as SNEGSKA (reference sequence). After removal of 0 bases from V and 6 bases from J, the junction contained 8 bases not matched to a gene. This chain's CDR3 is CSAREYLRDSNEQFF. In DNA form, the CDR3 reads TGCAGTGCTAGAGAGTATCTCCGGGACAGCAATGAGCAGTTCTTC.

The chain carries TRBV7-6 and TRBJ1-4; D is uncertain. The CDR3 loop spans 16 amino acids. CDR1 and CDR2 (germline): SGHVS, FNYEAQ. Between the trimmed V and J ends, which lost 5 bases and 0 bases, there was a span of 13 bases. For the CDR3, the DNA is TGTGCCAGCAGCCCCACCCTTTCTGCAACTAATGAAAAACTGTTTTTT. It specifies CASSPTLSATNEKLFF.

This clonotype occurred many times. The V call is TRBV29-1, the J call TRBJ2-1, with D perhaps being TRBD1 or TRBD2 (5 bases each). The CDR3 spans 14 residues. The V gene lost 6 bases and the J gene lost 5 bases, with 17 bases spanning the gap. Germline V gives CDR1 SQVTM, CDR2 ANQGSEA. The CDR3 DNA reads TGCAGCGTGGGTCGGGGCGGCACCAACAATGAGCAGTTCTTC. Translating gives CSVGRGGTNNEQFF.

The chain combines TRBV5-4 with TRBJ2-7; 10 bases line up with TRBD2. The CDR3 contains 15 residues. Trimming removed 1 base from V and 2 bases from J; junction bases left unmatched: 3. Germline V gene sequence: CDR1 SGHNT, CDR2 YYREEE (reference sequence). CDR3 nucleotides: TGTGCCAGCAGCTTGCAAGCGGGGGGGGCCTACGAGCAGTACTTC. This encodes CASSLQAGGAYEQYF.

The rearrangement uses TRBV6-5 and TRBJ2-6, with D perhaps matching TRBD1 or TRBD2 (5 bases each). V was cut by 4 bases and J by 7 bases, with 20 bases left in between. The CDR3 is 17 amino acids. The germline gives CDR1 MNHEY, CDR2 SVGAGI. This chain's CDR3 is CASSSGAPPLRANVLTF. The CDR3 bases are TGTGCCAGCAGTTCCGGGGCGCCGCCTCTGAGAGCCAACGTCCTGACTTTC.

The chain is built from TRBV20-1 and TRBJ2-7; 7 nucleotides align to TRBD1. Germline V gene lookup returns CDR1 DFQATT and CDR2 SNEGSKA (reference sequence). CDR3 length equals 16 residues. Unmatched junction bases numbered 14, after V lost 3 bases and J lost 3 bases. The CDR3 here is CSARAPAGTVIYEQYF. The CDR3 nucleotides are TGCAGTGCTAGGGCCCCGGCAGGGACAGTGATCTACGAGCAGTACTTC.

This clonotype showed up many times. The V gene is TRBV28, the J gene TRBJ1-1; D perhaps matches TRBD1 (5 bases). Germline V gives CDR1 MDHEN, CDR2 SYDVKM. V was clipped by 5 bases and J by 11 bases, with 24 bases between them. There are 15 residues in the CDR3. The CDR3 DNA is TGTGCCAGCAGTCGCCGAGGTGGGGGTGGTTTGGGGGCTTTCTTT. It translates to CASSRRGGGGLGAFF.

In its sample, this clonotype was seen a few times. The genes are TRBV11-2 and TRBJ1-5; no firm D call. CDR1 is SGHAT, CDR2 FQNNGV, per germline. This CDR3 spans 16 amino acids. Trimming stripped 3 bases from V and 4 bases from J, with 16 bases between. CDR3 in DNA: TGTGCCAGCAGCTTGCCGTCCCGAAAGGAGAATCAGCCCCAGCATTTT. Translated: CASSLPSRKENQPQHF.

This clonotype was recorded at least ten times. The V and J genes are TRBV6-5 and TRBJ2-3; tentative D call: TRBD1 (6 bases). This CDR3 contains 15 residues. The germline V and J ends were trimmed by 0 bases and 7 bases, with 14 bases remaining between them. Germline V gene sequence: CDR1 MNHEY, CDR2 SVGAGI. The CDR3 reads CASSYSPATGNTQYF. The CDR3 nucleotides are TGTGCCAGCAGTTACTCTCCGGCTACAGGGAATACGCAGTATTTT.

This clonotype was counted at least ten times. The genes are TRBV18 and TRBJ2-5; the match to TRBD2 covers 7 bases. The CDR3 has 12 amino acids. In germline, CDR1 is KGHSH, CDR2 LQKENI. V lost 3 bases, J lost 12 bases, and 7 bases stayed unmatched. CDR3: CASSPGTTIKYF. The DNA of the CDR3 is TGTGCCAGCTCACCTGGGACTACCATCAAGTACTTC.

The V gene is TRBV28, the J gene TRBJ1-6; 8 bases fit TRBD1. The CDR3 length is 14 residues. Germline assignment: CDR1 MDHEN and CDR2 SYDVKM. The V and J ends lost 4 bases and 9 bases, in that order; junction bases with no gene match: 5. The CDR3 DNA is TGTGCCAGCAGTTCAGGACAGGGCCCTTCACCCCTCCACTTT. It encodes CASSSGQGPSPLHF.

This clonotype was detected many times. The chain joins TRBV5-1 to TRBJ2-3; TRBD2 matches 11 bases. CDR3 length equals 16 residues. Germline V lookup: CDR1 SGHRS, CDR2 YFSETQ. After removal of 4 bases from V and 1 base from J, the junction contained 5 bases not matched to a gene. In DNA, the CDR3 is TGCGCCAGCAGCCCGGAACTAGCGGGGGGCACAGATACGCAGTATTTT. Translated, it gives CASSPELAGGTDTQYF.

This clonotype has a single count. At one end, the junction sequence differs from germline, possibly due to a read error. The chain recombines TRBV6-1 with TRBJ2-7; weak D call: TRBD2 (6 bases). There are 15 residues in the CDR3. Germline V gene sequence: CDR1 MNHNS, CDR2 SASEGT. The CDR3 sequence is CASSPPGLPTYEQDF. The CDR3 DNA sequence: TGTGCCAGCTCCCCTCCGGGACTCCCAACCTACGAGCAGGACTTC.

The chain employs TRBV4-2 and TRBJ1-3, with TRBD1 as a possible D gene (5 bases). The V and J ends lost 5 bases and 4 bases respectively, with 18 bases between them. CDR1 and CDR2 (germline): LGHNA, YNFKEQ. There are 16 residues in the CDR3. CDR3: CASSTNGGASGNTIYF. CDR3 DNA: TGTGCCAGCAGCACCAATGGAGGGGCCTCAGGAAACACCATATATTTT.

This clonotype was recorded a few times. V usage is TRBV14 and J usage is TRBJ1-1, with D tentatively TRBD1 (6 bases). CDR1 and CDR2 (germline): SGHDN, FVKESK. V was pared by 4 bases and J by 8 bases, with 17 bases between. The CDR3 runs 14 residues. CDR3 DNA: TGTGCCAGCAGCCCATACAGGGTGACTACAGAAGCTTTCTTT. It codes for CASSPYRVTTEAFF.

The table lists this clonotype with a few counts. This chain connects TRBV28 to TRBJ2-7; no clear D. Germline CDR1 and CDR2: MDHEN and SYDVKM. The CDR3 has 11 residues. Trimming took off 1 base at V and 12 bases at J, with 10 bases between the two ends. Written as DNA, the CDR3 is TGTGCCAGCAGTTTATTAGAGACCCGGTACTTC. It codes for CASSLLETRYF.